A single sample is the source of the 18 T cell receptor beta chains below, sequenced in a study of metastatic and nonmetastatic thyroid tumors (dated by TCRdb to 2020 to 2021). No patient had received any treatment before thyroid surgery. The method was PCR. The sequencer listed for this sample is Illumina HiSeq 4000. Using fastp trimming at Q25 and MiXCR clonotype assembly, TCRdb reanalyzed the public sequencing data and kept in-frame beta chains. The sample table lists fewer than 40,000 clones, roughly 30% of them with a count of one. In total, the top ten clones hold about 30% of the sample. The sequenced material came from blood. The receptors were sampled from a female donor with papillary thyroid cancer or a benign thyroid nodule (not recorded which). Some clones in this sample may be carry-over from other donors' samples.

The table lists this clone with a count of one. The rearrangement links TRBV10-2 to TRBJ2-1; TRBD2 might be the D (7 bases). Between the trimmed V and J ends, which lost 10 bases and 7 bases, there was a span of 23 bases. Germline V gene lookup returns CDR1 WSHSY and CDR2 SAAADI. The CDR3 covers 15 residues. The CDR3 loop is CATVPTRGGLNEQFF. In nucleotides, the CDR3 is TGCGCCACCGTCCCGACTAGGGGGGGGCTTAATGAGCAGTTCTTC.

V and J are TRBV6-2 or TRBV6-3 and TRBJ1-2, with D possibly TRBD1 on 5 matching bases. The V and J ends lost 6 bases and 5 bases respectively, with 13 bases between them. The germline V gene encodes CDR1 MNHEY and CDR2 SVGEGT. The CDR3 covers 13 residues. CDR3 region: CASRDEEGYGYTF. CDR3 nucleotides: TGTGCCAGCAGGGACGAGGAGGGGTATGGCTACACCTTC.

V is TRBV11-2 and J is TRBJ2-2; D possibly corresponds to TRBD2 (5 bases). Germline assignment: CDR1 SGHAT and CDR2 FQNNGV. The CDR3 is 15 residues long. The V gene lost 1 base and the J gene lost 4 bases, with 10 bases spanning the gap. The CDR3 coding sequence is TGTGCCAGCAGCTTAGTCGGTCGGGGCACCGGGGAGCTGTTTTTT. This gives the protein CASSLVGRGTGELFF.

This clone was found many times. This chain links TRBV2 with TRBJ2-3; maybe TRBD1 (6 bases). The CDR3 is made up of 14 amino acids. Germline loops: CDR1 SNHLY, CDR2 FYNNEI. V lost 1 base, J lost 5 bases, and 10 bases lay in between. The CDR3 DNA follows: TGTGCCAGCAGTGAAGGGCACAGGGAAGATACGCAGTATTTT. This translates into CASSEGHREDTQYF.

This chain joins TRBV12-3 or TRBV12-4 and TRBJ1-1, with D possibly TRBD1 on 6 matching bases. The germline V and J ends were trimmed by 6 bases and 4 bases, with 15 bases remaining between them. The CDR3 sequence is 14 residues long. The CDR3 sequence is CASRGAGLCTEAFF. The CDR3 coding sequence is TGTGCCAGCAGGGGGGCAGGGTTGTGCACTGAAGCTTTCTTT.

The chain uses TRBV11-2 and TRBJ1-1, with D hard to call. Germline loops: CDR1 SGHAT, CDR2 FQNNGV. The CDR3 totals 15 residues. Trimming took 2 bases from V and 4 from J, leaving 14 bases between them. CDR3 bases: TGTGCCAGCAGCTTAAGCGGCGGAGGGAGCACTGAAGCTTTCTTT. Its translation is CASSLSGGGSTEAFF.

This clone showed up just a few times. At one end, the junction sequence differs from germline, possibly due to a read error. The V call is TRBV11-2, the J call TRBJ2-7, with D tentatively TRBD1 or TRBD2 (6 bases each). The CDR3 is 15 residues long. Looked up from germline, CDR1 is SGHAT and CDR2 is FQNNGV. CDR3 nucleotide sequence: TGTGCCAGCACCCCTCGCTGGGGGGCCTCCTCCGAGCAGTACTTC. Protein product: CASTPRWGASSEQYF. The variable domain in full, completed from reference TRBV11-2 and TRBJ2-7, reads EAGVAQSPRYKIIEKRQSVAFWCNPISGHATLYWYQQILGQGPKLLIQFQNNGVVDDSQLPKDRFSAERLKGVDSTLKIQPAKLEDSAVYLCASTPRWGASSEQYFGPGTRLTVT.

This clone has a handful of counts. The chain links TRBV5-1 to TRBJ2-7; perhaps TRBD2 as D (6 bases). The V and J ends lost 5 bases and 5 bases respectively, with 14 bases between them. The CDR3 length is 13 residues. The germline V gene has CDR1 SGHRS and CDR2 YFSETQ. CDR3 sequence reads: CASREGPDHEQYF. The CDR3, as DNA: TGCGCCAGCAGGGAGGGGCCGGATCACGAGCAGTACTTC.

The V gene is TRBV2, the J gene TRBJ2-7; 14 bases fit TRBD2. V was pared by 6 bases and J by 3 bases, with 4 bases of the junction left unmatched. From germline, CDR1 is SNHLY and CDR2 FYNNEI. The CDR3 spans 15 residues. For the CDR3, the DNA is TGTGCCAGCAGCCCTGGGACTAGCGGGAGCTACGAGCAGTACGTC. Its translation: CASSPGTSGSYEQYV.

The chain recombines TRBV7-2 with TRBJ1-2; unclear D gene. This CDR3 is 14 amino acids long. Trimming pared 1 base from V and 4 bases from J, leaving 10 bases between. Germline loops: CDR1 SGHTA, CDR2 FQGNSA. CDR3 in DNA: TGTGCCAGCAGCTTAGTTGTACAGCTCTATGGCTACACCTTC. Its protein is CASSLVVQLYGYTF.

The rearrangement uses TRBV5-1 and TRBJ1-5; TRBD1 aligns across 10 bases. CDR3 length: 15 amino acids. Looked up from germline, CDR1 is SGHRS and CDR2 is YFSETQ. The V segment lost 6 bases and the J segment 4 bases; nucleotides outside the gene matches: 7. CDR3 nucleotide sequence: TGCGCCAGCAACCCTGGACAGGGGGGAAATCAGCCCCAGCATTTT. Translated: CASNPGQGGNQPQHF.

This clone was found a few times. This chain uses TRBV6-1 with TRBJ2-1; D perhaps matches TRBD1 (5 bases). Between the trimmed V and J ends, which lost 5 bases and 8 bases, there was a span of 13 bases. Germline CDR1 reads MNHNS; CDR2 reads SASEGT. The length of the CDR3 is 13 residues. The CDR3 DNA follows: TGTGCCAGCAGTCAGAAGACAGTCGATGAGCAGTTCTTC. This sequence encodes CASSQKTVDEQFF.

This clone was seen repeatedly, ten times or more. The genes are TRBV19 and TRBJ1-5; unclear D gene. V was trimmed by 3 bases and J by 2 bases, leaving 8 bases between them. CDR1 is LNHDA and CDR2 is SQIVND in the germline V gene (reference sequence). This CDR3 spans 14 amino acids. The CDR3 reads CASSIDGRNQPQHF. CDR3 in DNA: TGTGCCAGTAGTATCGACGGCCGCAATCAGCCCCAGCATTTT.

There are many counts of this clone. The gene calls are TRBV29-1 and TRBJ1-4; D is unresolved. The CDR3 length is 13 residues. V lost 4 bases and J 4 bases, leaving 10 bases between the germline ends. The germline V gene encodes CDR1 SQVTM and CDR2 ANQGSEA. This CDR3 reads CSVAFSINEKLFF. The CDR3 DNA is TGCAGCGTTGCTTTTTCGATTAATGAAAAACTGTTTTTT.

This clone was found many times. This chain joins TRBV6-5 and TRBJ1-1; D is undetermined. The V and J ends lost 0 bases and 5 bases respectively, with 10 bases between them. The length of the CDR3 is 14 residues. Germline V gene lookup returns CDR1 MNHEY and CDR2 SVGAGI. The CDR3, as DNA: TGTGCCAGCAGTTACTCGATGGGGAGAACTGAAGCTTTCTTT. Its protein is CASSYSMGRTEAFF.

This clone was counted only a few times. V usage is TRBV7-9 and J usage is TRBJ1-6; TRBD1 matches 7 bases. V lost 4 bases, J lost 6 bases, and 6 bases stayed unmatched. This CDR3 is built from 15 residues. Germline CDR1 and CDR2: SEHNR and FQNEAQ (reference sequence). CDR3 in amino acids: CASSSTGQPNSPLHF. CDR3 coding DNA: TGTGCCAGCAGCTCGACGGGACAGCCTAATTCACCCCTCCACTTT.

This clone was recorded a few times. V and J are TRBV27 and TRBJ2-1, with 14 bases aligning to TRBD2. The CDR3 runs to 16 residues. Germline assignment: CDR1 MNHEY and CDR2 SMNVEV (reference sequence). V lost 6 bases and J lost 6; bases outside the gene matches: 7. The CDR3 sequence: CASSLRLAGGPNEQFF. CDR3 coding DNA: TGTGCCAGCAGCCTCAGACTAGCGGGAGGGCCCAATGAGCAGTTCTTC.

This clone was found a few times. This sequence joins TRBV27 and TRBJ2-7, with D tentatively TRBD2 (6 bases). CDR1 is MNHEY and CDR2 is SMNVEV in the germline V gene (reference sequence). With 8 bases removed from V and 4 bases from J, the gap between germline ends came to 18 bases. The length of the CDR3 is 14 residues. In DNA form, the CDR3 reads TGTGCCAGCCGCGCCGGGGGAAGACTATACGAGCAGTACTTC. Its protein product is CASRAGGRLYEQYF.